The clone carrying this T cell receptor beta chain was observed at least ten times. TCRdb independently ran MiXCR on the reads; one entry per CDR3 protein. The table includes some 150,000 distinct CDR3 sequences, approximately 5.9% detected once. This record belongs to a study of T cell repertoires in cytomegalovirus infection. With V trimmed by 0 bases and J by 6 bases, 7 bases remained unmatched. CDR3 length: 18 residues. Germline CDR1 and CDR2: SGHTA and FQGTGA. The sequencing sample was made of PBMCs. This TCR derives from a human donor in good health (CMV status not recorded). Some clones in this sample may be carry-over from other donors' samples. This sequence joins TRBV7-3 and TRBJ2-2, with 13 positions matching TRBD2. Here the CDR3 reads CASSLTLPGLAGAGELFF. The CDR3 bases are TGTGCCAGCAGCTTAACGTTACCCGGACTAGCGGGGGCCGGGGAGCTGTTTTTT.